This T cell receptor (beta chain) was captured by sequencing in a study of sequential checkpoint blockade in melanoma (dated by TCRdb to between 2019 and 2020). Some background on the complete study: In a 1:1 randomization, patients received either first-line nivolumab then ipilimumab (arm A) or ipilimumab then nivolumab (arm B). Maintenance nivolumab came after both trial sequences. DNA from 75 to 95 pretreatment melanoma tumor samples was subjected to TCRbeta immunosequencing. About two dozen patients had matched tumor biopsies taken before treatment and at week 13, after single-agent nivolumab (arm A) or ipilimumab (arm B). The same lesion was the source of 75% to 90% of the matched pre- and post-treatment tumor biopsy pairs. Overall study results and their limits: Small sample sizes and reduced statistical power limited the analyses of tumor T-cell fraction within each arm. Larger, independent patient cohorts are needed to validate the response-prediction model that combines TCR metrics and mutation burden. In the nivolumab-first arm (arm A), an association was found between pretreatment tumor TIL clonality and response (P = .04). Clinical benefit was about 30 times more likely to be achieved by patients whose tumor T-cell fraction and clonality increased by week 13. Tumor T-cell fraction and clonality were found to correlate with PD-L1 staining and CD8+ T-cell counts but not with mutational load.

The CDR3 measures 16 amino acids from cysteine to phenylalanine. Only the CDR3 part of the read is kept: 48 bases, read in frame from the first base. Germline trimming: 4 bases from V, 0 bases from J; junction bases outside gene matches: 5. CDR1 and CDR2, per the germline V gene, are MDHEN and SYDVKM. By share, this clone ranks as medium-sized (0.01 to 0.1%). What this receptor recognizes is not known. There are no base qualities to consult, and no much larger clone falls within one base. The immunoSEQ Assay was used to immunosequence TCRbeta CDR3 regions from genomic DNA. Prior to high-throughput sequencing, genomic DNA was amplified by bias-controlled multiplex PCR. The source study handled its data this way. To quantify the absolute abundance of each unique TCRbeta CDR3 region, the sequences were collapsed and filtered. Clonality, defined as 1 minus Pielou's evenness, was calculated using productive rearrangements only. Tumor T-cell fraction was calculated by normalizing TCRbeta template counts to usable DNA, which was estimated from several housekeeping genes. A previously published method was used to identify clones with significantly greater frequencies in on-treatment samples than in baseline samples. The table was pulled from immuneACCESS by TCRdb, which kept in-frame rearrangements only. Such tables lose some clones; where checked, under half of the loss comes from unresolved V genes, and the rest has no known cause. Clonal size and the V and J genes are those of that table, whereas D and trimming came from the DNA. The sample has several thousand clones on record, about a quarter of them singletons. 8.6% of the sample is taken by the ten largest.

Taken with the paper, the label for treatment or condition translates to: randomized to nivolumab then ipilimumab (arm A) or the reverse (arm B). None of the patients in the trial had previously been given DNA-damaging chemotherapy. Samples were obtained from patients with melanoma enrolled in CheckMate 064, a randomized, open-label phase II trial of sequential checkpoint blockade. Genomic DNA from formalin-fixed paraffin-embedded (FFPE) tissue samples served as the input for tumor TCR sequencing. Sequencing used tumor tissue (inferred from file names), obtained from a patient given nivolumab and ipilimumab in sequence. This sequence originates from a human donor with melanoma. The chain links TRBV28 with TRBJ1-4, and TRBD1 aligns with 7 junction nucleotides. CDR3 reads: CASSSNRGSTNEKLFF. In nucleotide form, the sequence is TGTGCCAGCAGTTCAAACAGGGGTTCAACTAATGAAAAACTGTTTTTT.